This record looks at one T cell receptor (beta chain) sequence and its context. This entry belongs to a study of blood T cell repertoires in COVID-19. The V segment lost 0 bases and the J segment 7 bases; nucleotides outside the gene matches: 9. There are 16 residues in the CDR3. Germline CDR1 and CDR2: SGDLS and YYNGEE. In the original analysis: By means of reference gene primer amplification, nucleated cell counts were estimated. TCRdb keeps only in-frame clones here, not all; method: immunoSEQ multiplex PCR. V, J and clone size were drawn from that table, and D and trimming were deduced from the DNA. The sample holds about 400,000 clones; around 84% are singletons and the top ten take roughly 3.1%.

The origin of this receptor is a human donor in a cohort sampled during active COVID-19. This chain links TRBV9 with TRBJ1-4; 7 bases are a match to TRBD1. What was sequenced was peripheral blood. This CDR3 is CASSVGIGGWGEKLFF. CDR3 DNA: TGTGCCAGCAGCGTAGGGATAGGGGGCTGGGGTGAAAAACTGTTTTTT.